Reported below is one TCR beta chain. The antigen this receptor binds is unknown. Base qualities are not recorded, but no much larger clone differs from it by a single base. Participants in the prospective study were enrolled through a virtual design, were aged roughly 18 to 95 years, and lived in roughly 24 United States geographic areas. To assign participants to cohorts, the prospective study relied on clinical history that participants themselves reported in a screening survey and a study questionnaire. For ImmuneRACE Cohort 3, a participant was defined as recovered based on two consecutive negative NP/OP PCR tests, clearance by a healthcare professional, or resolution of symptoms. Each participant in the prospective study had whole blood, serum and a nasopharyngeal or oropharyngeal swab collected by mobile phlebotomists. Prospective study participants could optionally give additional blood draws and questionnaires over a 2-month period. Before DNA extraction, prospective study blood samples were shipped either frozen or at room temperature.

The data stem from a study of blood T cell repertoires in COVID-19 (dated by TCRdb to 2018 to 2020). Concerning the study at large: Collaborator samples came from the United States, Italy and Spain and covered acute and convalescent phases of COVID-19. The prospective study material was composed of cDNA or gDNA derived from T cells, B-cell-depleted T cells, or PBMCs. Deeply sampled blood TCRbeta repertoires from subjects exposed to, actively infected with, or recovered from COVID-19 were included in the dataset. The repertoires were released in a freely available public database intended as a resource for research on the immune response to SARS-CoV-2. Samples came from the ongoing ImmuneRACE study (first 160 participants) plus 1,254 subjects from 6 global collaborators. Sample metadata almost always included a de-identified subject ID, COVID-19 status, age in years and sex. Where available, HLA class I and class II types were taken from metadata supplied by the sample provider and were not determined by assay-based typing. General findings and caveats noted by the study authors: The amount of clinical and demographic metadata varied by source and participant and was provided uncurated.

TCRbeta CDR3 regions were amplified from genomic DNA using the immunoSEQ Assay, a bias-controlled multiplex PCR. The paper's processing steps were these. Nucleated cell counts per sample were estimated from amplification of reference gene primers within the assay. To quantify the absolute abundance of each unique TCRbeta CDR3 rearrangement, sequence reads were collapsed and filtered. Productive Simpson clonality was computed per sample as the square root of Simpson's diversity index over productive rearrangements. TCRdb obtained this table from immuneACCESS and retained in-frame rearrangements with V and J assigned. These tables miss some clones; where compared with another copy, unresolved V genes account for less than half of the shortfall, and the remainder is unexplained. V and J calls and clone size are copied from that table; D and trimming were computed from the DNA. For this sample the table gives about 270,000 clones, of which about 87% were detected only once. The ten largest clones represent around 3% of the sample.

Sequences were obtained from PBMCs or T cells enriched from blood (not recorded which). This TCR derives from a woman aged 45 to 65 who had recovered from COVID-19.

The nucleotides are TGTGCCTGGAGTGAGCAGGGGCTTTTAATTCGGGATACGCAGTATTTT. Translated, this gives CAWSEQGLLIRDTQYF. Recombination connected TRBV30 to TRBJ2-3; TRBD1 is possibly the D segment (6 matching bases). Reading the germline V gene (reference sequence) gives CDR1 GTSNPN and CDR2 SVGIG. V is pared back by 1 base and J by 6 bases, with 20 bases lying between the germline termini. The CDR3 spans 16 residues, from the cysteine through the phenylalanine. The kept DNA is CDR3 alone, 48 bases in frame from the first base.